The 3 T cell receptor beta chains below come from one sample, sequenced in a study of T-cell reconstitution after alpha-beta-depleted transplantation in children. Library preparation (for TCRbeta) was performed with unique molecular identifiers. TCRdb redid the calling of the PCR reads with MiXCR, one entry per CDR3 protein. The data hold 300,000 to 400,000 distinct CDR3 sequences, with 15% to 20% observed a single time. The material was PBMCs, mostly from graft donor cells, obtained 360 days after TCRalphabeta/CD19-depleted stem cell transplant. These TCRs come from a male patient between 2 and 10 years old who had a stem cell transplant for acute lymphoblastic leukemia, so the T cells may come from the graft donor.

This clonotype was counted many times. The V and J genes are TRBV29-1 and TRBJ2-7, with D maybe TRBD2 (5 bases). V was clipped by 4 bases and J by 1 base, with 8 bases between them. Germline V CDR1 and CDR2: SQVTM, ANQGSEA. The CDR3 length is 12 residues. CDR3 DNA: TGCAGCGTTGGGCGGACTTCCTACGAGCAGTACTTC. Protein product: CSVGRTSYEQYF.

The genes are TRBV7-2 and TRBJ2-7; perhaps D is TRBD1 or TRBD2 (5 bases each). Germline V gene lookup returns CDR1 SGHTA and CDR2 FQGNSA. This CDR3 is 15 amino acids long. The V gene lost 5 bases and the J gene lost 6 bases, with 20 bases spanning the gap. The CDR3 loop reads CASSEIWDGDSEQYF. As DNA, the CDR3 is TGTGCCAGCAGCGAGATCTGGGACGGTGATTCCGAGCAGTACTTC.

The V and J genes are TRBV5-1 and TRBJ1-1, with TRBD1 as a possible D gene (6 bases). Looked up from germline, CDR1 is SGHRS and CDR2 is YFSETQ. The CDR3 is 12 amino acids. Trimming pared 1 base from V and 7 bases from J, leaving 8 bases between. This chain's CDR3 is CASSLPGDEAFF. The CDR3 DNA reads as TGCGCCAGCAGCTTGCCAGGGGATGAAGCTTTCTTT.